A selection of T cell receptor beta chains follows, all from one sample in a study of a mutant IDH1 vaccine in newly diagnosed glioma. No antigen has been identified for these receptors. Libraries were prepared by immunoSEQ multiplex PCR; TCRdb keeps only in-frame clonotypes and omits some of them. Seen here are around 34,000 clones, roughly 56% observed once, and the top ten hold 9.5% to 12%. Material: PBMCs, obtained from a glioma patient whose treatment included an IDH1 peptide vaccine. These receptor sequences come from a woman under 30 with glioma. The CDR3 runs from the conserved cysteine through the conserved F or W. Each record gives: CDR3 protein, CDR3 DNA, D gene, clone size, CDR3 length, J gene, V gene. D genes are given only for firm matches. Size tells how often a clone was seen (once, few, many) or the class of an expanded clone, and some rows leave it out.

cdr3_aa: CASSQTGGGEKLFF
cdr3_nt: TGTGCCAGCAGTCAAACAGGGGGCGGTGAAAAACTGTTTTTT
d_call: TRBD1
clone_size: -
cdr3_length: 14
j_call: TRBJ1-4
v_call: TRBV28

cdr3_aa: CASVTALPYSNQPQHF
cdr3_nt: TGTGCCAGTGTGACGGCCCTGCCTTATAGCAATCAGCCCCAGCATTTT
d_call: -
clone_size: -
cdr3_length: 16
j_call: TRBJ1-5
v_call: TRBV19

cdr3_aa: CASSSGTGVGTDTQYF
cdr3_nt: TGTGCCAGCAGTTCCGGGACAGGGGTTGGAACAGATACGCAGTATTTT
d_call: TRBD1
clone_size: -
cdr3_length: 16
j_call: TRBJ2-3
v_call: TRBV6-5

cdr3_aa: CASSEMGMVGQPQHF
cdr3_nt: TGTGCCAGCAGTGAAATGGGTATGGTTGGTCAGCCCCAGCATTTT
d_call: -
clone_size: -
cdr3_length: 15
j_call: TRBJ1-5
v_call: TRBV2

cdr3_aa: CASSSNTDTQYF
cdr3_nt: TGTGCCAGCAGCTCAAACACAGATACGCAGTATTTT
d_call: -
clone_size: medium-sized
cdr3_length: 12
j_call: TRBJ2-3
v_call: TRBV7-2

cdr3_aa: CASSQDPRVITLHF
cdr3_nt: TGCGCCAGCAGCCAAGACCCAAGAGTCATAACCCTCCACTTT
d_call: -
clone_size: few
cdr3_length: 14
j_call: TRBJ1-6
v_call: TRBV4-1

cdr3_aa: CASSQKKLVASGYTSSYNEQFF
cdr3_nt: TGCGCCAGCAGCCAAAAGAAGTTGGTAGCTAGCGGGTATACGAGCTCCTACAATGAGCAGTTCTTC
d_call: TRBD2
clone_size: -
cdr3_length: 22
j_call: TRBJ2-1
v_call: TRBV4-3

cdr3_aa: CASRSYGTSGGFSTDTQYF
cdr3_nt: TGTGCCAGCAGAAGCTATGGGACTAGCGGGGGGTTTAGCACAGATACGCAGTATTTT
d_call: TRBD2
clone_size: medium-sized
cdr3_length: 19
j_call: TRBJ2-3
v_call: TRBV5-6

cdr3_aa: CASSLRVSPTSTDTQYF
cdr3_nt: TGTGCCAGCAGCCTAAGGGTCAGCCCGACTAGCACAGATACGCAGTATTTT
d_call: -
clone_size: -
cdr3_length: 17
j_call: TRBJ2-3
v_call: TRBV7-8

cdr3_aa: CASSQDRGPNYGYTF
cdr3_nt: TGTGCCAGCAGCCAGGACAGGGGGCCTAACTATGGCTACACCTTC
d_call: TRBD1
clone_size: -
cdr3_length: 15
j_call: TRBJ1-2
v_call: TRBV5-6

cdr3_aa: CASSLPGSNEQFF
cdr3_nt: TGTGCTAGCAGCTTACCGGGAAGCAATGAGCAGTTCTTC
d_call: -
clone_size: few
cdr3_length: 13
j_call: TRBJ2-1
v_call: TRBV7-7

cdr3_aa: CASSANSLSSYNEQFF
cdr3_nt: TGTGCCAGCAGTGCCAACAGCCTGAGCTCCTACAATGAGCAGTTCTTC
d_call: -
clone_size: -
cdr3_length: 16
j_call: TRBJ2-1
v_call: TRBV28

cdr3_aa: CASSEGGRGRIEAFF
cdr3_nt: TGTGCCAGTAGTGAGGGGGGCAGGGGAAGAATTGAAGCTTTCTTT
d_call: -
clone_size: -
cdr3_length: 15
j_call: TRBJ1-1
v_call: TRBV19

cdr3_aa: CASSPLRTGFSGYTF
cdr3_nt: TGTGCCAGCAGCCCCCTGCGGACAGGGTTTTCTGGCTACACCTTC
d_call: TRBD1
clone_size: few
cdr3_length: 15
j_call: TRBJ1-2
v_call: TRBV6-5

cdr3_aa: CASSLGTEAFF
cdr3_nt: TGTGCCAGCAGCTTAGGGACTGAAGCTTTCTTT
d_call: -
clone_size: -
cdr3_length: 11
j_call: TRBJ1-1
v_call: TRBV7-2

cdr3_aa: CTVNAWLYTGELFF
cdr3_nt: TGCACCGTGAACGCGTGGTTATACACCGGGGAGCTGTTTTTT
d_call: -
clone_size: -
cdr3_length: 14
j_call: TRBJ2-2
v_call: TRBV1

cdr3_aa: CASSLRALEHGYTF
cdr3_nt: TGTGCCAGCAGCTTGCGCGCACTGGAGCATGGCTACACCTTC
d_call: -
clone_size: -
cdr3_length: 14
j_call: TRBJ1-2
v_call: TRBV13

cdr3_aa: CASSLGGYSYEQYF
cdr3_nt: TGCGCCAGCAGCTTGGGTGGATATTCCTACGAGCAGTACTTC
d_call: -
clone_size: -
cdr3_length: 14
j_call: TRBJ2-7
v_call: TRBV5-1

cdr3_aa: CASSSTRDQPQHF
cdr3_nt: TGTGCCAGCAGCTCCACTAGGGATCAGCCCCAGCATTTT
d_call: -
clone_size: -
cdr3_length: 13
j_call: TRBJ1-5
v_call: TRBV6-5

cdr3_aa: CASRANRGPPDNEQFF
cdr3_nt: TGTGCCAGCAGGGCCAACAGGGGACCCCCCGACAATGAGCAGTTCTTC
d_call: TRBD1
clone_size: -
cdr3_length: 16
j_call: TRBJ2-1
v_call: TRBV27

cdr3_aa: CASSISGGLSNTEAFF
cdr3_nt: TGTGCCAGTAGTATTTCTGGGGGGTTGTCGAACACTGAAGCTTTCTTT
d_call: -
clone_size: -
cdr3_length: 16
j_call: TRBJ1-1
v_call: TRBV19

cdr3_aa: CASSLGEQQPQHF
cdr3_nt: TGCGCCAGCAGCTTGGGGGAACAGCAGCCCCAGCATTTT
d_call: -
clone_size: -
cdr3_length: 13
j_call: TRBJ1-5
v_call: TRBV5-1

cdr3_aa: CASSVQGPVMDQPQHF
cdr3_nt: TGTGCCAGCAGTGTTCAGGGGCCAGTCATGGATCAGCCCCAGCATTTT
d_call: -
clone_size: -
cdr3_length: 16
j_call: TRBJ1-5
v_call: TRBV27

cdr3_aa: CASSPWTGMISSGNTIYF
cdr3_nt: TGCGCCAGCAGCCCTTGGACAGGGATGATTTCCTCTGGAAACACCATATATTTT
d_call: TRBD1
clone_size: -
cdr3_length: 18
j_call: TRBJ1-3
v_call: TRBV4-1

cdr3_aa: CASSFYSTGELFF
cdr3_nt: TGTGCCAGCAGCTTTTACAGCACCGGGGAGCTGTTTTTT
d_call: -
clone_size: -
cdr3_length: 13
j_call: TRBJ2-2
v_call: TRBV5-6

cdr3_aa: CASSLRGPGSNQPQHF
cdr3_nt: TGTGCCAGCAGCTTAAGGGGACCGGGCAGCAATCAGCCCCAGCATTTT
d_call: -
clone_size: -
cdr3_length: 16
j_call: TRBJ1-5
v_call: TRBV13

cdr3_aa: CASSLVGQGVDTQYF
cdr3_nt: TGTGCCAGCAGTTTAGTGGGACAGGGAGTAGATACGCAGTATTTT
d_call: TRBD1
clone_size: -
cdr3_length: 15
j_call: TRBJ2-3
v_call: TRBV28

cdr3_aa: CASTKDRLSNQPQHF
cdr3_nt: TGTGCCAGTACTAAGGACAGACTAAGCAATCAGCCCCAGCATTTT
d_call: -
clone_size: few
cdr3_length: 15
j_call: TRBJ1-5
v_call: TRBV19

cdr3_aa: CASSEYSLSNEQFF
cdr3_nt: TGTGCCAGCAGTGAATACTCCCTTAGCAATGAGCAGTTCTTC
d_call: -
clone_size: -
cdr3_length: 14
j_call: TRBJ2-1
v_call: TRBV25-1

cdr3_aa: CASSLGSYEAFF
cdr3_nt: TGTGCCAGCAGCTTAGGGAGCTATGAAGCTTTCTTT
d_call: -
clone_size: -
cdr3_length: 12
j_call: TRBJ1-1
v_call: TRBV7-8

cdr3_aa: CASSPGQGRYEQYF
cdr3_nt: TGTGCCAGCAGTCCAGGACAGGGTCGCTACGAGCAGTACTTC
d_call: TRBD1
clone_size: -
cdr3_length: 14
j_call: TRBJ2-7
v_call: TRBV6-6

cdr3_aa: CASSPNGGLRGTQYF
cdr3_nt: TGTGCCAGCAGCCCAAACGGAGGGCTGAGAGGGACCCAGTACTTC
d_call: -
clone_size: -
cdr3_length: 15
j_call: TRBJ2-5
v_call: TRBV2

cdr3_aa: CASSPRASGGAGEQYF
cdr3_nt: TGTGCCAGCAGCCCGAGGGCTAGCGGGGGGGCCGGCGAGCAGTACTTC
d_call: TRBD2
clone_size: -
cdr3_length: 16
j_call: TRBJ2-7
v_call: TRBV9